This T cell receptor (beta chain) was identified during a study of cytomegalovirus exposure and HLA in healthy donors. Looking at the study overall: Early released data had about 80 million unique TCRs, all coming from HLA-typed donors.

It was with 60 Vbeta and 13 Jbeta primers that the PCR ran. The assay was immunoSEQ multiplex PCR, and TCRdb's table has in-frame clones only and misses some. The top ten clones hold 0.6% to 0.7% of a sample with about 130,000 clones, 81% of them seen once. Between the trimmed V and J ends, which lost 5 bases and 0 bases, there was a span of 8 bases. The CDR3 sequence is 13 residues long. Germline V CDR1 and CDR2: SGHRS, YFSETQ. The specimen sequenced was PBMCs. The chain links TRBV5-1 to TRBJ1-1, with D perhaps matching TRBD1 (5 bases). The origin of this receptor is a man aged 18 to 30 in good health and CMV-seronegative. CDR3 coding DNA: TGCGCCAGCAGATCAGGGCTGAACACTGAAGCTTTCTTT. Translating gives CASRSGLNTEAFF.